This TCR beta chain was obtained from a study of blood T cell repertoires in COVID-19. Study-wide background: The samples span acute and convalescent COVID-19 from the United States, Italy and Spain. Sources were T cells, B-cell-depleted T cells, or PBMCs; the material itself was cDNA or gDNA.

CDR1 is SGHRS, CDR2 YFSETQ, per germline. This CDR3 comprises 15 residues. V was pared by 4 bases and J by 7 bases, with 7 bases of the junction left unmatched. Per the study methods: Nucleated cell counts were estimated from reference gene primer amplification. Method: immunoSEQ multiplex PCR; TCRdb's copy keeps in-frame clones and lacks some. V and J calls and clone size are given by that table; D and trimming were obtained from the DNA. The sample gives 90,000 or so clones, roughly 88% of which show up once; roughly 25% is in the top ten. The chain links TRBV5-1 to TRBJ2-1; TRBD1 matches 11 bases. The clonotype originates from a human donor in a cohort sampled during active COVID-19. The sequenced sample consisted of peripheral blood. The CDR3 DNA reads TGCGCCAGCAGCCCGGACAGGGGGCTAACAAATGAGCAGTTCTTC. This gives the protein CASSPDRGLTNEQFF.